This TCR beta chain is drawn from a study of blood T cell repertoires in COVID-19 (dated by TCRdb to between 2020 and 2021). General notes on the study: Samples from collaborators originated in the United States, Italy and Spain and spanned both the acute and convalescent phases of COVID-19. Subjects who had been exposed to COVID-19, were actively infected with it, or had recovered from it provided the deeply sampled blood TCRbeta repertoires that made up the dataset. Samples were obtained from the ongoing ImmuneRACE study (first 160 participants) and from some 1,200 subjects provided by 6 global collaborators. Nearly every sample came with metadata listing a de-identified subject ID, COVID-19 status, age in years and sex. The repertoires were released in a freely available public database meant as a resource for research on the immune response to SARS-CoV-2. The material from the prospective study consisted of cDNA or gDNA derived from T cells, B-cell-depleted T cells, or PBMCs. Where available, HLA class I and class II types were obtained from metadata supplied by the sample provider rather than from assay-based typing. Overall study outcomes, separate from this receptor: The quantity of clinical and demographic metadata differed by source and by participant and was supplied without curation.

A few counts support this clone. The antigen this receptor binds is unknown. The input lacks base qualities; no much larger clone sits a single base away. The immunoSEQ Assay, a bias-controlled multiplex PCR, was used to amplify TCRbeta CDR3 regions from genomic DNA. Per the original workflow: Nucleated cell counts per sample were estimated from amplification of reference gene primers within the assay. To quantify the absolute abundance of each unique TCRbeta CDR3 rearrangement, sequence reads were collapsed and filtered. For each sample, productive Simpson clonality was calculated as the square root of Simpson's diversity index across productive rearrangements. TCRdb took this table from immuneACCESS and kept in-frame rearrangements with V and J called. Such tables lack part of the clones; where checked against another copy, unresolved V genes explain under half of the gap, and the rest is unexplained. V, J and clone size reflect that table, while D and trimming were determined from the DNA. This sample gives around 25,000 clones in total; approximately 88% of them show up just once. The top ten clones comprise roughly 7.7% of the sample.

From the cysteine up to the phenylalanine, the CDR3 has a length of 13 residues. Only CDR3 DNA is held: 39 bases, read in frame from base 1. V loses 3 bases, J loses 5 bases, and the germline ends lie 11 bases apart. Each collaborating institution followed its own protocols to collect whole blood in K2EDTA tubes. For TCRbeta analysis, collaborator samples were shipped as frozen whole blood, as isolated PBMCs, or as DNA extracted from either sample type. This TCR came from a woman between 50 and 59 years old with active COVID-19. Sequencing was carried out using peripheral blood. The rearranged segments are TRBV12-3 or TRBV12-4 and TRBJ2-7; TRBD1 could be the D gene, as 5 bases match. The nucleotide sequence is given as TGTGCCAGCAGTTTTTCCAGGGTCAACGAGCAGTACTTC. This gives the protein CASSFSRVNEQYF.